Presented here are 25 T cell receptor beta chains from one specimen sequenced in a study of Ad26.COV2.S vaccination and SARS-CoV-2 variants. The treatment was: 15 to 20 received Ad26.COV2.S at low or high dose, single or two shots; about 5 received placebo; per-sample allocation not given. Day 63 following the first vaccine or placebo injection was when the samples were taken. Assay used: immunoSEQ multiplex PCR; TCRdb lists only in-frame clones, some missing. The sample carries hundreds of thousands of clones, 70% to 90% recorded once. This specimen was peripheral blood, taken in a trial of Ad26.COV2.S vaccine versus placebo. Source of these receptors: a person between 18 and 65 years old who received the Ad26.COV2.S COVID-19 vaccine or a placebo.

V and J are TRBV6-6 and TRBJ2-2, with 9 bases fitting TRBD1. The CDR3 runs to 15 residues. Germline V gives CDR1 MNHNY, CDR2 SVGAGI (reference sequence). The junction had 3 bases not matched to a gene; V was cut back by 0 bases and J by 7 bases. The CDR3 DNA reads TGTGCCAGCAGTTACTCGGGACAGGGTTACGGGGAGCTGTTTTTT. Translating gives CASSYSGQGYGELFF.

The CDR3 region is CASSYKTYSPLHF. In DNA form, the CDR3 reads TGTGCCAGCAGCTATAAGACTTATTCACCCCTCCACTTT. The chain has TRBV12-3 or TRBV12-4 and TRBJ1-6; D is ambiguous. V lost 6 bases to trimming and J lost 8 bases, with 11 bases between them. The CDR3 is made up of 13 amino acids.

V and J are TRBV5-6 and TRBJ2-7; D not certain. The ends were cut back, 0 bases at V and 5 bases at J, with 6 bases in the middle. The germline gives CDR1 SGHDT, CDR2 YYEEEE. This CDR3 spans 12 amino acids. CDR3 DNA sequence: TGTGCCAGCAGCTTGGATTGGAACGAGCAGTACTTC. Its translation: CASSLDWNEQYF.

This chain joins TRBV7-9 and TRBJ2-3; 9 nucleotides line up with TRBD2. V dropped 5 bases and J dropped 0; count of bases not matched to a gene: 12. The germline V gene has CDR1 SEHNR and CDR2 FQNEAQ (reference sequence). The CDR3 length is 18 residues. The CDR3 here is CASSAPPGLAYSTDTQYF. In DNA, the CDR3 is TGTGCCAGCAGCGCCCCCCCGGGACTAGCTTATAGCACAGATACGCAGTATTTT.

The chain employs TRBV7-6 and TRBJ2-7; no firm D call. Trimming removed 2 bases at V and 0 bases at J, with 8 bases between. This CDR3 has 14 amino acids. Germline assignment: CDR1 SGHVS and CDR2 FNYEAQ. The DNA for the CDR3 is TGTGCCAGCAGCTTAATTTTATCCTCCTACGAGCAGTACTTC. Translating gives CASSLILSSYEQYF. The whole variable domain, remainder taken from reference TRBV7-6 and TRBJ2-7, is GAGVSQSPRYKVTKRGQDVALRCDPISGHVSLYWYRQALGQGPEFLTYFNYEAQQDKSGLPNDRFSAERPEGSISTLTIQRTEQRDSAMYRCASSLILSSYEQYFGPGTRLTVT.

The gene calls are TRBV12-3 or TRBV12-4 and TRBJ2-7, with 8 bases matching TRBD1. The CDR3 is 13 residues long. V shed 5 bases, J shed 5 bases, and the junction held 5 bases outside the gene matches. The CDR3 DNA reads TGTGCCAGCAGTATGGGACAGGCCCACGAGCAGTACTTC. Its translation: CASSMGQAHEQYF.

This chain links TRBV6-6 with TRBJ1-6; D perhaps matches TRBD1 (5 bases). CDR3 length: 12 residues. V lost 2 bases to trimming and J lost 12 bases, with 8 bases between them. The germline CDR1 and CDR2 sequences are MNHNY and SVGAGI (reference sequence). CDR3 nucleotide sequence: TGTGCCAGCAGTTACAGCAGGGAACCCCTCCACTTT. Translation gives CASSYSREPLHF.

This rearrangement joins TRBV5-1 to TRBJ2-3, with 7 bases identical to TRBD1. V gave up 3 bases and J gave up 5 bases; unmatched junction bases: 6. CDR3 length: 14 residues. Germline CDR1 reads SGHRS; CDR2 reads YFSETQ. The DNA of the CDR3 is TGCGCCAGCAGCTCAGGACAGGTGGGAGATACGCAGTATTTT. Translated, it gives CASSSGQVGDTQYF.

The V and J genes are TRBV10-3 and TRBJ2-1; 11 nucleotides match TRBD2. Germline CDR1 reads ENHRY; CDR2 reads SYGVKD. This CDR3 spans 16 amino acids. V was clipped by 9 bases and J by 0 bases; unmatched bases: 7. CDR3 DNA: TGTGCCATAAGAGGACTAGCGGGTAGCTCCTACAATGAGCAGTTCTTC. Encoded protein: CAIRGLAGSSYNEQFF.

This chain joins TRBV7-9 and TRBJ2-7; TRBD1 agrees at 7 bases. The CDR3 is 14 residues long. V was clipped by 4 bases and J by 3 bases; unmatched bases: 6. The germline V gene encodes CDR1 SEHNR and CDR2 FQNEAQ (reference sequence). The CDR3 region is CASSSQGTYYEQYF. The CDR3 region has the DNA TGTGCCAGCAGCTCACAGGGGACATACTACGAGCAGTACTTC.

The rearrangement joins TRBV28 to TRBJ2-3; no clear D gene. From germline, CDR1 is MDHEN and CDR2 SYDVKM. This CDR3 has 14 residues. V was cut by 5 bases and J by 2 bases, with 11 bases left in between. CDR3 sequence reads: CASSISIPTDTQYF. The CDR3 DNA sequence: TGTGCCAGCAGTATTTCGATTCCCACAGATACGCAGTATTTT.

Here the CDR3 DNA reads TGTGCCAGCACCGGGGGGGTAAATGAGCAGTTCTTC. Its translation is CASTGGVNEQFF. The chain is built from TRBV28 and TRBJ2-1; TRBD2 agrees at 8 bases. This CDR3 has 12 residues. V gave up 7 bases and J gave up 7 bases; unmatched junction bases: 3. Germline CDR1 reads MDHEN; CDR2 reads SYDVKM.

The count of this clone is one. This chain uses TRBV6-6 with TRBJ1-1; a weak D match, TRBD1 (6 bases). Per germline, CDR1 MNHNY and CDR2 SVGAGI (reference sequence). V was shortened by 7 bases and J by 3 bases, with 18 bases between the two germline ends. This CDR3 contains 15 residues. The CDR3 bases are TGTGCCAGCACTTTTAAGGGGGGGTCATACACTGAAGCTTTCTTT. Protein product: CASTFKGGSYTEAFF.

The CDR3 reads CATSDSGHPASFTKQFF. The CDR3 DNA reads TGTGCCACCAGTGACTCCGGACACCCCGCCTCTTTTACAAAGCAGTTCTTC. The chain uses TRBV24-1 and TRBJ2-1, with D possibly matching TRBD1 (5 bases). CDR3 length: 17 amino acids. The ends were cut back, 4 bases at V and 11 bases at J, with 26 bases in the middle. The germline V gene encodes CDR1 KGHDR and CDR2 SFDVKD.

CDR3: CASSQGLATDTQYF. CDR3 coding DNA: TGTGCCAGCAGCCAAGGACTAGCCACAGATACGCAGTATTTT. The rearrangement links TRBV11-2 to TRBJ2-3, with 8 nucleotides matching TRBD2. Germline CDR1 reads SGHAT; CDR2 reads FQNNGV. V was clipped by 5 bases and J by 2 bases; unmatched bases: 3. The CDR3 consists of 14 residues.

This chain joins TRBV7-8 and TRBJ1-4; no clear D gene. V was cut by 5 bases and J by 4 bases, with 14 bases left in between. Germline loops: CDR1 SGHVS, CDR2 FQNEAQ. The CDR3 sequence is 15 residues long. In DNA, the CDR3 is TGTGCCAGCAGCCTTTTTAGGCTCCGTAATGAAAAACTGTTTTTT. Its protein is CASSLFRLRNEKLFF.

The chain has TRBV13 and TRBJ2-6, with TRBD2 matching 14 bases. The germline gives CDR1 PRHDT, CDR2 FYEKMQ (reference sequence). The CDR3 loop spans 17 amino acids. Losses at the gene ends were 4 bases for V and 2 bases for J; bases not matched to a gene: 1. CDR3 coding DNA: TGTGCCAGCAGCTGGGGACTAGCGGGAGCTGGGGCCAACGTCCTGACTTTC. Its translation is CASSWGLAGAGANVLTF. Filled out from reference TRBV13 and TRBJ2-6, the complete variable domain reads AAGVIQSPRHLIKEKRETATLKCYPIPRHDTVYWYQQGPGQDPQFLISFYEKMQSDKGSIPDRFSAQQFSDYHSELNMSSLELGDSALYFCASSWGLAGAGANVLTFGAGSRLTVL.

The CDR3 loop is CASSWTGVPNQPQHF. Here the CDR3 DNA reads TGTGCCAGCAGCTGGACAGGAGTCCCTAATCAGCCCCAGCATTTT. This sequence joins TRBV7-2 and TRBJ1-5; 7 bases line up with TRBD1. This CDR3 contains 15 residues. Germline CDR1 is SGHTA and CDR2 is FQGNSA. After removal of 4 bases from V and 4 bases from J, the junction contained 7 bases not matched to a gene.

On this clone itself: Other DNA sequences in the same sample also yield this CDR3. The chain joins TRBV14 to TRBJ1-1; D remains unclear. Trimming took off 3 bases at V and 1 base at J, with 6 bases between the two ends. The CDR3 covers 13 residues. The V gene's germline CDR1 is SGHDN and CDR2 FVKESK. The CDR3 bases are TGTGCCAGCAGCCAGACCAAGAACACTGAAGCTTTCTTT. It is translated as CASSQTKNTEAFF.

The rearrangement links TRBV27 to TRBJ1-6; tentative D call: TRBD1 (6 bases). The CDR3 loop spans 14 amino acids. V gave up 6 bases and J gave up 5 bases, with 11 bases separating them. CDR1 is MNHEY, CDR2 SMNVEV, per germline (reference sequence). The CDR3 region is CASSHTGNNSPLHF. The CDR3 coding sequence is TGTGCCAGCAGCCATACAGGGAATAATTCACCCCTCCACTTT.

The chain joins TRBV13 to TRBJ2-7, with no clear D. Per the germline V gene, CDR1 is PRHDT and CDR2 is FYEKMQ (reference sequence). The V and J ends lost 2 bases and 2 bases respectively, with 10 bases between them. This CDR3 has 14 residues. CDR3 residues: CASSLRARPYEQYF. CDR3 sequence (DNA): TGTGCCAGCAGCTTACGTGCGCGGCCCTACGAGCAGTACTTC.

This clone was found a few times. The V gene is TRBV5-8, the J gene TRBJ1-1; 7 nucleotides agree with TRBD1. Germline assignment: CDR1 SGHTS and CDR2 YDEGEE. V lost 3 bases, J lost 0 bases, and 5 bases stayed unmatched. The CDR3 has 15 amino acids. This chain's CDR3 is CASSSGTVVNTEAFF. The DNA of the CDR3 is TGTGCCAGCAGCTCCGGGACAGTCGTGAACACTGAAGCTTTCTTT. Together with reference TRBV5-8 and TRBJ1-1, the CDR3 gives the full variable domain: EAGVTQSPTHLIKTRGQQATLRCSPISGHTSVYWYQQALGLGLQFLLWYDEGEERNRGNFPPRFSGRQFPNYSSELNVNALELEDSALYLCASSSGTVVNTEAFFGQGTRLTVV.

The chain is built from TRBV27 and TRBJ1-1; D uncertain. Germline V gene sequence: CDR1 MNHEY, CDR2 SMNVEV (reference sequence). Trimming removed 6 bases at V and 4 bases at J, with 18 bases between. This CDR3 spans 15 amino acids. Here the CDR3 reads CASSRDDLPGTEAFF. CDR3 bases: TGTGCCAGCAGCCGCGACGATCTCCCGGGCACTGAAGCTTTCTTT.

This chain connects TRBV7-9 to TRBJ2-7; the match to TRBD1 covers 8 bases. The length of the CDR3 is 13 residues. Germline V gene lookup returns CDR1 SEHNR and CDR2 FQNEAQ (reference sequence). V gave up 5 bases and J gave up 5 bases; unmatched junction bases: 5. CDR3 in amino acids: CASSPDRVDEQYF. In DNA, the CDR3 is TGTGCCAGCAGCCCGGACAGGGTCGACGAGCAGTACTTC.

The CDR3 DNA reads as TGTGCCAGCAGCTTTCAAAGGGACATTCTTAGCACAGATACGCAGTATTTT. Its translation is CASSFQRDILSTDTQYF. This chain connects TRBV7-9 to TRBJ2-3; a weak D match, TRBD1 (6 bases). There are 17 residues in the CDR3. Germline values: CDR1 SEHNR, CDR2 FQNEAQ (reference sequence). V was cut by 3 bases and J by 0 bases, with 16 bases left in between.